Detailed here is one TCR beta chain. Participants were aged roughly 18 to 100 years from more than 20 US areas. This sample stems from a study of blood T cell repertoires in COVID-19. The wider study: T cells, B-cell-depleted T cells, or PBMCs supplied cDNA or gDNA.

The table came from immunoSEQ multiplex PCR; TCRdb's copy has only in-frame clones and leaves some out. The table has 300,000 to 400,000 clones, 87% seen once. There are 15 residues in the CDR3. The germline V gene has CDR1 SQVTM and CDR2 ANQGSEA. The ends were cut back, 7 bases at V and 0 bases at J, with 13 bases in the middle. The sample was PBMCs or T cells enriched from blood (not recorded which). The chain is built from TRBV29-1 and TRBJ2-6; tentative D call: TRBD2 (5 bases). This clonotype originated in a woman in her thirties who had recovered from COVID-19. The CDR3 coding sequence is TGCAGCGCCTCGGCGAGGGTCTCTGGGGCCAACGTCCTGACTTTC. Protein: CSASARVSGANVLTF.